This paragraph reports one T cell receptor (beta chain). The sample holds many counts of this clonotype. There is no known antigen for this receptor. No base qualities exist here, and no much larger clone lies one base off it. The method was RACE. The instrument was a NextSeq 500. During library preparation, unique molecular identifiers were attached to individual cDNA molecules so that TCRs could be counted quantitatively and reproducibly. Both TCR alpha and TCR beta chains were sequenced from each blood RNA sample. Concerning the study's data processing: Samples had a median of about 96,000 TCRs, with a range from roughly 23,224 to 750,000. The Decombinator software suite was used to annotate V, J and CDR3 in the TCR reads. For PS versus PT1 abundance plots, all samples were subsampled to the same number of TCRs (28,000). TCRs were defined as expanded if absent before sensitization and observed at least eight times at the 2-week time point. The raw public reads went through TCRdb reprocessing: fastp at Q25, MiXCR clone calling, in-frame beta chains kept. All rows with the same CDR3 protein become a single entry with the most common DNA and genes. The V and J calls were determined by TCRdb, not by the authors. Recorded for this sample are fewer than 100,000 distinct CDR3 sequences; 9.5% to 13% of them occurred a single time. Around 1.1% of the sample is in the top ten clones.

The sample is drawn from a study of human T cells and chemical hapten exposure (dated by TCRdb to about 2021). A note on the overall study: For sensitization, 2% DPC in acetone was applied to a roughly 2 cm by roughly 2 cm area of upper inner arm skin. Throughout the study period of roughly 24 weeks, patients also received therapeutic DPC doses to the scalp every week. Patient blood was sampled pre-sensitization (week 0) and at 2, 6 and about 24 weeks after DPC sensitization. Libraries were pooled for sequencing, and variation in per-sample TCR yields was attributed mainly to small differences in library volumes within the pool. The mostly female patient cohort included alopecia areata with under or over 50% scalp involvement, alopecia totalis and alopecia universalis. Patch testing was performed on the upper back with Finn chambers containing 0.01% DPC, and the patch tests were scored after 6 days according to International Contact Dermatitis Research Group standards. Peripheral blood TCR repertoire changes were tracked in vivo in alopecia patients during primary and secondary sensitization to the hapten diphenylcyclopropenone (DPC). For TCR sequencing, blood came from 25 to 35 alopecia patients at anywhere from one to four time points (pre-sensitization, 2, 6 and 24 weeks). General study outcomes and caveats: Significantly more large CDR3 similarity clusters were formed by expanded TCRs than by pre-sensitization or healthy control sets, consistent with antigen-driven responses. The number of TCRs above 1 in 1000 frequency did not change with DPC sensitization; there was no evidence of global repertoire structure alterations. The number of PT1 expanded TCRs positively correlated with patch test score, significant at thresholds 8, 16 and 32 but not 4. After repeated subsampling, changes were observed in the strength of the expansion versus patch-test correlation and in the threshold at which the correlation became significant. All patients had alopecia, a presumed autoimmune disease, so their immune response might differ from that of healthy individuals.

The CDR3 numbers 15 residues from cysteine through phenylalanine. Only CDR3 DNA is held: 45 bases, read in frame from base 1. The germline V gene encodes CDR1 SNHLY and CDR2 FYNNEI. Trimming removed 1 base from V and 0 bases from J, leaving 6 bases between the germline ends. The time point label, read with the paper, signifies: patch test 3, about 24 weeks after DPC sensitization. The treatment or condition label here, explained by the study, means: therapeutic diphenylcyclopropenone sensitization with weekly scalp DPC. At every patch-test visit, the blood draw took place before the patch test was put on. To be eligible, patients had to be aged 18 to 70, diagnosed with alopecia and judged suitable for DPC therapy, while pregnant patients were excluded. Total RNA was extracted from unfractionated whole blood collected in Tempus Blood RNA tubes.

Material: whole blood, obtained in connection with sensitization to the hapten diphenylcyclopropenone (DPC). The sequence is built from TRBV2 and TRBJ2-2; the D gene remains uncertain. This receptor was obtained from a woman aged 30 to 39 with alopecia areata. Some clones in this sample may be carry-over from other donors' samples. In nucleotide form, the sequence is TGTGCCAGCAGTGAAGGCCGGGCGAACACCGGGGAGCTGTTTTTT. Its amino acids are CASSEGRANTGELFF.